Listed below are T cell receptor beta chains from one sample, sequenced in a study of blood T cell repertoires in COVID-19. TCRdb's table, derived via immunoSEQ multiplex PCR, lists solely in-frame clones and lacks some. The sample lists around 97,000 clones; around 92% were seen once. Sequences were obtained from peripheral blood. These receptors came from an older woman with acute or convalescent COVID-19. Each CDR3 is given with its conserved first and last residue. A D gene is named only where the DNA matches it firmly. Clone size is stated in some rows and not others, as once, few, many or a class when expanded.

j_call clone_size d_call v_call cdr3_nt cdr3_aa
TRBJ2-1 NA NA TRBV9 TGTGCCAGCAGCGTGGGGGCACCCTACAATGAGCAGTTCTTC CASSVGAPYNEQFF
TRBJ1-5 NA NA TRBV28 TGTGCCAGCAGTCCTCCTGGAGGGGTGCTCAATCAGCCCCAGCATTTT CASSPPGGVLNQPQHF
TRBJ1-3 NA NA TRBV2 TGTGCCAGCAGGAATCAGGGGCTCACTGGAAACACCATATATTTT CASRNQGLTGNTIYF
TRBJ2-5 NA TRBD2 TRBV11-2 TGTGCCAGCACCCGAAGCCGGGGGGGAGTAGAGACCCAGTACTTC CASTRSRGGVETQYF
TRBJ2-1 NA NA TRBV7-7 TGTGCTAGCAGCCTAAACTCCTACAATGAGCAGTTCTTC CASSLNSYNEQFF
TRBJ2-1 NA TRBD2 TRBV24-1 TGTGCCACCAGGGGGGCGGGAGGGTCACTTGAGCAGTTCTTC CATRGAGGSLEQFF
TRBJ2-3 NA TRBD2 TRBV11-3 TGTGCCAGCAGCTCTAGCGGAGTCGCTAGCACAGATACGCAGTATTTT CASSSSGVASTDTQYF
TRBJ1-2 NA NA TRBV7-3 TGTGCCAGCAAACTTACGGGGGGTCCCACTAACTATGGCTACACCTTC CASKLTGGPTNYGYTF
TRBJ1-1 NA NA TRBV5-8 TGTGCCAGCGCCCACGGGAGCTTGAACACTGAAGCTTTCTTT CASAHGSLNTEAFF
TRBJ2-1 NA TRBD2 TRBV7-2 TGTGCCAGCAGCTTAGCCCTAGCGGGAGGGCCCCTGTACAATGAGCAGTTCTTC CASSLALAGGPLYNEQFF
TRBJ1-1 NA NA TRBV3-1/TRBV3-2 TGTGCCAGCAGCCAAGGAGTCAGGGAAAAGTCTGAAGCTTTCTTT CASSQGVREKSEAFF
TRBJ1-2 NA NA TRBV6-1 TGTGCCAGCATCGAGCCGCTCTATGGCTACACCTTC CASIEPLYGYTF
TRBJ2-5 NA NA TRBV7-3 TGTGCCAGCAGCTTGAATGGACGGACTCAAGAGACCCAGTACTTC CASSLNGRTQETQYF
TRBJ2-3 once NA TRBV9 TGTGCCAGCAGCGTGCGGGACGGCACAGATACGCAGTATTTT CASSVRDGTDTQYF
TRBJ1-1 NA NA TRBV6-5 TGTGCCAGCAGTTACGACAGGGAAGCTTTCTTT CASSYDREAFF
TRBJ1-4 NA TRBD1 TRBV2 TGTGCCAGCCGATCGCAAGGGACAGGGAGTGAAAAACTGTTTTTT CASRSQGTGSEKLFF
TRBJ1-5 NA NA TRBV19 TGTGCCGGATGCCTCCTCAACGGGCGGGTGGGCAATCAGCCCCAGCATTTT CAGCLLNGRVGNQPQHF
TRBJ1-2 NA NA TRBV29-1 TGCAGCGTTGAAGACCCGGGGATAGTCTATGGCTACACCTTC CSVEDPGIVYGYTF
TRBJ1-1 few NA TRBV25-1 TGTGCCAGCAGCAGGGGCGGGGGTATGAACACTGAAGCTTTCTTT CASSRGGGMNTEAFF
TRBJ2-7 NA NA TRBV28 TGTGCCAGCAGTGCTGCTAGATACGAGCAGTACTTC CASSAARYEQYF
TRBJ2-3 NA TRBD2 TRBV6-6 TGTGCCAGCAGTCCCGGGACTAGCGGGATAATTTATACAGATACGCAGTATTTT CASSPGTSGIIYTDTQYF
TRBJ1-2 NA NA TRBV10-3 TGTGCCATCAGCGGCGGGGAGGGAGAAAACTATGGCTACACCTTC CAISGGEGENYGYTF
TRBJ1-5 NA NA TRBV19 TGTGCCAGTAGTACAACAGCTTATAGCAATCAGCCCCAGCATTTT CASSTTAYSNQPQHF
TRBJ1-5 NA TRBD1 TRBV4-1 TGCGCCAGCAGCCAAGACCCGACAGGGATGGGCAATCAGCCCCAGCATTTT CASSQDPTGMGNQPQHF
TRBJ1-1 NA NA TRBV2 TGTGCCAGCACCGAACAGGGCCCCGAGGCTTTCTTT CASTEQGPEAFF
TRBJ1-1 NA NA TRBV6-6 TGTGCCAGCAGCCTAGAGGGAGACACTGAAGCTTTCTTT CASSLEGDTEAFF
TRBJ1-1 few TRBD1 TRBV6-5 TGTGCCAGCAGACCCCCCGGGACAGGGGACACTGAAGCTTTCTTT CASRPPGTGDTEAFF
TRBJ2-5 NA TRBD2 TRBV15 TGTGCCACGAGAAAGGGTGCTAGCGGGAGAGGTGAGACCCAGTACTTC CATRKGASGRGETQYF
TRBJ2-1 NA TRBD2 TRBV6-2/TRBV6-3 TGTGCCAGCGGCCAGACTAGCGGGTCGTTCAATGAGCAGTTCTTC CASGQTSGSFNEQFF
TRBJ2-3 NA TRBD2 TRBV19 TGTGCCAGTAGTCGACTAGCGGGAGCCACAGATACGCAGTATTTT CASSRLAGATDTQYF
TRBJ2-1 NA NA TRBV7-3 TGTGCCAGCAGCTTAAACCAGGCAGGGGATGAGCAGTTCTTC CASSLNQAGDEQFF
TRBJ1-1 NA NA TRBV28 TGTGCCAGCAGTTTTTTTGGGTCCAGGGGAGCGAGCACTGAAGCTTTCTTT CASSFFGSRGASTEAFF
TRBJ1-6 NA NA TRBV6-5 TGTGCCAGCAGTTACTCGATCCCAGGGGAGTCACCCCTCCACTTT CASSYSIPGESPLHF
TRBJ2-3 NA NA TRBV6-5 TGTGCCAGCAGGGCGGCAGGGCTAGATACGCAGTATTTT CASRAAGLDTQYF
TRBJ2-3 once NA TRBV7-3 TGTGCCAGCAGCCCAAGTAGAAACACAGATACGCAGTATTTT CASSPSRNTDTQYF
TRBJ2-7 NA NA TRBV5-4 TGTGCCACTTCCCAAAAGAGCTCCTACGAGCAGTACTTC CATSQKSSYEQYF
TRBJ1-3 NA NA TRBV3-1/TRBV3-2 TGTGCCAGCAGCCAGTTATCTGGAAACACCATATATTTT CASSQLSGNTIYF
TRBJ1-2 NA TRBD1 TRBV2 TGTGCCAGCAGGCGACAGGGAATGACCGTACCTAACTATGGCTACACCTTC CASRRQGMTVPNYGYTF
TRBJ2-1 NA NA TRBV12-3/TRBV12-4 TGTGCCAGCAGTTCCCCCTTGACAGCTAAGCAGTTCTTC CASSSPLTAKQFF
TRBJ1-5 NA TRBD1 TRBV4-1 TGCGCCAGCAGCCAAGATGGTCCGGGACAGGTAAATCAGCCCCAGCATTTT CASSQDGPGQVNQPQHF
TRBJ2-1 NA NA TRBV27 TGTGCCAGCAGTTTTGGGGGCTATGAGCAGTTCTTC CASSFGGYEQFF
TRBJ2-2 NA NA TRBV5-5 TGTGCCAGCAGCTTGGTGGGACAGAACACCGGGGAGCTGTTTTTT CASSLVGQNTGELFF
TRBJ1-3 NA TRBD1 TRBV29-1 TGCAGCGTTGAAGATCAGGGGGGCCTCTCTGGAAACACCATATATTTT CSVEDQGGLSGNTIYF